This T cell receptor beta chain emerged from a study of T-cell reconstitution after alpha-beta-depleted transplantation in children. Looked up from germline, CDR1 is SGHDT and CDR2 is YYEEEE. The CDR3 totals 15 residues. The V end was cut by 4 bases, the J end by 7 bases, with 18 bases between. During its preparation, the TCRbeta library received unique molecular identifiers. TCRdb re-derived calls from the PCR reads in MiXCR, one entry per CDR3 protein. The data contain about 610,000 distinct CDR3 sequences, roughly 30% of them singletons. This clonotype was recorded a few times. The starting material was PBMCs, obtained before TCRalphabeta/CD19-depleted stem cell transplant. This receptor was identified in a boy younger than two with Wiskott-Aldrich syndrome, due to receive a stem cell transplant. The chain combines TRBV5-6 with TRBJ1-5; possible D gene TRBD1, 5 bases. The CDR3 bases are TGTGCCAGCAGCGGGAGGGGTTCTCGGGAACAGCCCCAGCATTTT. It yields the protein CASSGRGSREQPQHF. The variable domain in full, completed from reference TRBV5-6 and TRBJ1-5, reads DAGVTQSPTHLIKTRGQQVTLRCSPKSGHDTVSWYQQALGQGPQFIFQYYEEEERQRGNFPDRFSGHQFPNYSSELNVNALLLGDSALYLCASSGRGSREQPQHFGDGTRLSIL.